This TCR beta chain comes out of a study of cytomegalovirus exposure and HLA in healthy donors. General study points: Cytomegalovirus status was reportedly diagnosed by the classifier with high specificity and sensitivity. Per published accounts, TCR beta sequences correctly predicted the HLA-A and HLA-B alleles of most subjects. TCR beta chain V- and J-gene trimming was linked, in a later analysis, to a missense variant in DCLRE1C. CMV serostatus was the sole immune exposure information available.

Germline V gene lookup returns CDR1 MGHRA and CDR2 YSYEKL. CDR3 size: 14 residues. The V end lost 4 bases, the J end lost 2 bases, and 12 bases lay between the germline ends. It was with 60 Vbeta and 13 Jbeta primers that the PCR ran. Libraries were prepared by immunoSEQ multiplex PCR; TCRdb keeps only in-frame clonotypes and omits some of them. The table lists 150,000 to 200,000 clones, just under 80% of them singletons. Regarding this clone: What it recognizes is unknown.

The sequenced material came from PBMCs. This chain joins TRBV4-1 and TRBJ2-7; tentative D call: TRBD1 (6 bases). The receptor was derived from a woman aged 35 to 49 in good health and CMV-seropositive. In DNA form, the CDR3 reads TGCGCCAGCAGCCCTCCAGGGGACCCCTACGAGCAGTACTTC. It encodes CASSPPGDPYEQYF.